One sample yielded the 6 T cell receptor beta chains listed below, sequenced in a study of siplizumab effects on memory and regulatory T cells (dated by TCRdb to about 2019). Preparation of the library involved the immunoSEQ multiplex PCR assay. Here the immuneACCESS table is served through TCRdb, limited to in-frame sequences with V and J called. Missing clones are a known gap in these copies; in checked studies unresolved V genes cover under half, and the rest lacks a known reason. In this sample the table shows about 120,000 clones, about 93% of which occur a single time. The top ten constitute 0.16% of the sample. Sample: non-Treg CD4+ T cells sorted from blood. Interpreted using the paper, the cell subset or site label stands for: FACS-sorted unstimulated CD4+ non-regulatory T cells. The receptors originated from a human donor in good health.

The rearrangement joins TRBV11-1 to TRBJ1-1; 7 nucleotides align to TRBD1. Germline CDR1 reads SGHAT; CDR2 reads FQDESV (reference sequence). The CDR3 covers 17 residues. Trimming took 4 bases from V and 8 from J; bases not matched to a gene: 19. The CDR3 bases are TGTGCCAGCAGCTCCCGGACAGGCGGTGGTCGAAGCACAGAAGCTTTCTTT. As protein: CASSSRTGGGRSTEAFF.

The rearrangement uses TRBV5-1 and TRBJ1-4, with TRBD1 matching over 8 bases. J lost 5 bases, V lost 3 bases, and 3 bases had no gene match. The germline gives CDR1 SGHRS, CDR2 YFSETQ. The length of the CDR3 is 14 residues. The CDR3 DNA is TGCGCCAGCAGCTCGGGACAGGTGAATGAAAAACTGTTTTTT. It encodes CASSSGQVNEKLFF.

The chain couples TRBV5-1 to TRBJ1-2; no firm D call. The CDR3 is 15 amino acids. The germline V gene has CDR1 SGHRS and CDR2 YFSETQ. V was clipped by 0 bases and J by 6 bases, with 15 bases between them. CDR3 amino acids: CASSLGRKLSDGYTF. The CDR3 DNA follows: TGCGCCAGCAGCTTGGGCAGAAAACTCTCCGATGGCTACACCTTC.

The chain couples TRBV10-3 to TRBJ2-2; weak D call: TRBD1 (5 bases). The V gene's germline CDR1 is ENHRY and CDR2 SYGVKD. The CDR3 has 14 residues. Trimming left V 10 bases short and J 4 bases short, with 16 bases between. The CDR3 DNA reads as TGTGCCACCAACCCAGGACAATTCACCGGGGAGCTGTTTTTT. Amino acid sequence: CATNPGQFTGELFF.

The chain employs TRBV19 and TRBJ1-5, with TRBD1 as a possible D gene (6 bases). V was cut by 3 bases and J by 6 bases, with 9 bases left in between. The CDR3 is 13 residues long. Germline V gives CDR1 LNHDA, CDR2 SQIVND (reference sequence). The chain's CDR3 is CASSITGSQPQHF. The CDR3 coding sequence is TGTGCCAGTAGTATTACAGGGTCTCAGCCCCAGCATTTT. Using reference TRBV19 and TRBJ1-5 for the parts outside the CDR3, the full variable domain is DGGITQSPKYLFRKEGQNVTLSCEQNLNHDAMYWYRQDPGQGLRLIYYSQIVNDFQKGDIAEGYSVSREKKESFPLTVTSAQKNPTAFYLCASSITGSQPQHFGDGTRLSIL.

The chain is built from TRBV7-3 and TRBJ1-2; 9 nucleotides match TRBD1. Germline V gene data show CDR1 as SGHTA and CDR2 as FQGTGA. This CDR3 comprises 14 residues. V lost 5 bases to trimming and J lost 5 bases; unmatched junction nucleotides: 6. In nucleotides, the CDR3 is TGTGCCAGCAGCCGGACCGGGACAGGGTATGGCTACACCTTC. This sequence encodes CASSRTGTGYGYTF.